The rows below give T cell receptor beta chains drawn from one sample of a study of cytomegalovirus exposure and HLA in healthy donors. The data were produced by immunoSEQ multiplex PCR, yet TCRdb's version contains in-frame clones alone and is incomplete. The table records about 140,000 clones, 80% of them present only once. The sample was PBMCs. Receptors originate from a woman in her thirties or forties in good health and CMV-seronegative. CDR3s include the opening cysteine and the closing phenylalanine or tryptophan. The D gene is left open where the match is weak. Only part of the rows carry a size: once, few, many, or a class if the clone is expanded.

j_call v_call d_call clone_size cdr3_nt cdr3_aa
TRBJ2-7 TRBV27 - - TGTGCCAGCAGTTTCGATTCCCAGGGGTACGAGCAGTACTTC CASSFDSQGYEQYF
TRBJ2-2 TRBV7-3 - - TGTGCCAGCAGCCCACTTGGAGCGAACACCGGGGAGCTGTTTTTT CASSPLGANTGELFF
TRBJ2-7 TRBV4-3 TRBD2 few TGCGCCAGCAGCCAAGATGGCGGGAGGAACTACGAGCAGTACTTC CASSQDGGRNYEQYF
TRBJ1-5 TRBV27 - - TGTGCCAGCAGTTTTATCGTACCCGGGAGCAATCAGCCCCAGCATTTT CASSFIVPGSNQPQHF
TRBJ2-7 TRBV11-2 TRBD2 - TGTGCCAGCAGCATCCCGGGACTAGTGGGGGAGCAGTACTTC CASSIPGLVGEQYF
TRBJ1-6 TRBV7-2 - - TGTGCCAGCAGCGCAAGAGCGGGGGTCTCCTATAATTCACCCCTCCACTTT CASSARAGVSYNSPLHF
TRBJ2-7 TRBV7-6 TRBD1 - TGTGCCAGCAGCAAAGGGGGCAACAGCGCGGAGCAGTACTTC CASSKGGNSAEQYF
TRBJ2-3 TRBV10-2 - - TGCGCCAGCAGTTCCCCCCCCGGCACAGATACGCAGTATTTT CASSSPPGTDTQYF
TRBJ1-2 TRBV28 TRBD1 - TGTGCCAGCAGTGCCCCCAGACCACAGGGGAACTATGGCTACACCTTC CASSAPRPQGNYGYTF
TRBJ1-4 TRBV4-1 TRBD1 - TGCGCCAGCAGCCAAGCTGGGACAGCGATCGAAAAACTGTTTTTT CASSQAGTAIEKLFF
TRBJ2-7 TRBV29-1 - few TGCAGCGTTGAAGTACCCAGCTCCTACGAGCAGTACTTC CSVEVPSSYEQYF
TRBJ1-2 TRBV9 - - TGTGCCAGCAGCTCCGGGGTTGGCTACACCTTC CASSSGVGYTF
TRBJ2-5 TRBV7-2 - - TGTGCCAGCAGCTTGAGTGGCTACGGGGAGACCCAGTACTTC CASSLSGYGETQYF
TRBJ2-1 TRBV5-1 - - TGCGCCAGCAGCCAAAAACAGGAGAGCCCTTACAATGAGCAGTTCTTC CASSQKQESPYNEQFF
TRBJ1-3 TRBV7-2 - once TGTGCCAGCAGCCTGGAGACAGTTCCTGGAAACACCATATATTTT CASSLETVPGNTIYF
TRBJ2-7 TRBV18 - - TGTGCCAGCTCACCAATTGAGTCCAACGAGCAGTACTTC CASSPIESNEQYF
TRBJ2-7 TRBV25-1 TRBD1 - TGTGCCAGCAGTGAAAAATGGACAGGGGGCATTCCCGACGAGCAGTACTTC CASSEKWTGGIPDEQYF